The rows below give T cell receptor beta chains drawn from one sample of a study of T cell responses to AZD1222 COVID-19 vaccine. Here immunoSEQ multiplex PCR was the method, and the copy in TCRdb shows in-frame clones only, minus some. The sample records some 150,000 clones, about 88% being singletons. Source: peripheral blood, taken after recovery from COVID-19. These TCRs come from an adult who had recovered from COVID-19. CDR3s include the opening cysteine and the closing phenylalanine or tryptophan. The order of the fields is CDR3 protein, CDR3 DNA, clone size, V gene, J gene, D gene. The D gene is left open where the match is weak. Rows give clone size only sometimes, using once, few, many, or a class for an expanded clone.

CDR3: CASSQEPGTVYEQYF
DNA: TGCGCCAGCAGCCAAGAACCCGGGACAGTCTACGAGCAGTACTTC
size: NA
V: TRBV4-1
J: TRBJ2-7
D: TRBD1

CDR3: CASSLKTGSGNTIYF
DNA: TGTGCCAGCAGCCTAAAAACAGGATCTGGAAACACCATATATTTT
size: NA
V: TRBV3-1/TRBV3-2
J: TRBJ1-3
D: NA

CDR3: CASSPGTATEAFF
DNA: TGTGCCAGCTCACCCGGGACAGCCACCGAAGCTTTCTTT
size: NA
V: TRBV18
J: TRBJ1-1
D: TRBD1

CDR3: CASSLGQIYEQYF
DNA: TGTGCCAGCAGCTTAGGACAGATCTACGAGCAGTACTTC
size: NA
V: TRBV5-6
J: TRBJ2-7
D: NA

CDR3: CASSLGGGADTGELFF
DNA: TGTGCCAGCAGCTTGGGCGGGGGGGCGGACACCGGGGAGCTGTTTTTT
size: NA
V: TRBV5-6
J: TRBJ2-2
D: TRBD2

CDR3: CASSQDRLMRATYGYTF
DNA: TGTGCCAGCAGCCAGGACAGGCTAATGAGGGCTACCTATGGCTACACCTTC
size: NA
V: TRBV5-4
J: TRBJ1-2
D: TRBD1

CDR3: CASSLEGGQNQPQHF
DNA: TGCGCCAGCAGCTTGGAAGGGGGCCAGAACCAGCCCCAGCATTTT
size: NA
V: TRBV5-1
J: TRBJ1-5
D: TRBD1

CDR3: CASSSMGYGYTF
DNA: TGTGCCAGCAGTTCAATGGGCTATGGCTACACCTTC
size: NA
V: TRBV28
J: TRBJ1-2
D: NA

CDR3: CAISDGSYGYGYTF
DNA: TGTGCCATCAGTGACGGGTCCTACGGGTATGGCTACACCTTC
size: NA
V: TRBV10-3
J: TRBJ1-2
D: NA

CDR3: CASSPRVRTDTQYF
DNA: TGTGCCAGCAGCCCCAGGGTTCGCACAGATACGCAGTATTTT
size: NA
V: TRBV7-2
J: TRBJ2-3
D: NA

CDR3: CASSIGLSGELFF
DNA: TGTGCCAGTAGTATAGGTTTGTCCGGGGAGCTGTTTTTT
size: NA
V: TRBV19
J: TRBJ2-2
D: NA

CDR3: CASSDTPDREQFF
DNA: TGTGCCAGCAGTGATACCCCCGACAGAGAGCAGTTCTTC
size: NA
V: TRBV6-4
J: TRBJ2-1
D: NA

CDR3: CASSHRGPLYEQYF
DNA: TGTGCCAGCAGCCACAGGGGGCCCCTATACGAGCAGTACTTC
size: NA
V: TRBV27
J: TRBJ2-7
D: TRBD1

CDR3: CASSPRTSGVQETQYF
DNA: TGTGCCAGCAGCCCTCGGACTAGCGGGGTCCAGGAGACCCAGTACTTC
size: NA
V: TRBV9
J: TRBJ2-5
D: TRBD2

CDR3: CASSVAQSSYEQYF
DNA: TGTGCCAGCAGCGTAGCTCAGAGCTCCTACGAGCAGTACTTC
size: NA
V: TRBV9
J: TRBJ2-7
D: NA

CDR3: CASSIDNDQPQHF
DNA: TGTGCCAGTAGTATAGATAACGACCAGCCCCAGCATTTT
size: NA
V: TRBV19
J: TRBJ1-5
D: NA

CDR3: CASILLGLHYNEQFF
DNA: TGTGCCAGCATTCTCTTGGGACTGCACTACAATGAGCAGTTCTTC
size: NA
V: TRBV7-2
J: TRBJ2-1
D: NA

CDR3: CASSLLTGVSEQYF
DNA: TGTGCCAGCAGCCTCTTGACAGGGGTGAGCGAGCAGTACTTC
size: NA
V: TRBV14
J: TRBJ2-7
D: TRBD1

CDR3: CASSQDWGTGELFF
DNA: TGCGCCAGCAGCCAAGATTGGGGGACCGGGGAGCTGTTTTTT
size: NA
V: TRBV4-3
J: TRBJ2-2
D: NA

CDR3: CATSRDRMDQPQHF
DNA: TGTGCCACCAGCAGAGATAGGATGGATCAGCCCCAGCATTTT
size: NA
V: TRBV15
J: TRBJ1-5
D: NA

CDR3: CASSGGPRDTQYF
DNA: TGTGCCAGTAGTGGGGGGCCCCGAGATACGCAGTATTTT
size: once
V: TRBV19
J: TRBJ2-3
D: NA

CDR3: CASSLVSLETQYF
DNA: TGTGCCAGCAGCTTAGTTAGTCTGGAGACCCAGTACTTC
size: NA
V: TRBV7-9
J: TRBJ2-5
D: NA

CDR3: CASGRADTGELFF
DNA: TGCGCCAGCGGGAGGGCCGACACCGGGGAGCTGTTTTTT
size: NA
V: TRBV4-1
J: TRBJ2-2
D: TRBD2

CDR3: CASSDDRGREKLFF
DNA: TGTGCCAGCAGCGACGACAGGGGGCGCGAAAAACTGTTTTTT
size: NA
V: TRBV3-1/TRBV3-2
J: TRBJ1-4
D: TRBD1

CDR3: CASSPVSAGAYEQYF
DNA: TGTGCCAGCAGCCCCGTGAGTGCGGGGGCCTACGAGCAGTACTTC
size: NA
V: TRBV9
J: TRBJ2-7
D: TRBD2

CDR3: CAISVADRGAENNQPQHF
DNA: TGTGCCATCAGTGTGGCCGACAGGGGGGCGGAAAACAATCAGCCCCAGCATTTT
size: NA
V: TRBV10-3
J: TRBJ1-5
D: TRBD1

CDR3: CATSRAGAENSPLHF
DNA: TGTGCCACCAGCAGAGCGGGGGCGGAAAATTCACCCCTCCACTTT
size: NA
V: TRBV15
J: TRBJ1-6
D: NA

CDR3: CASSFGTSGAEQYF
DNA: TGTGCCAGCAGCTTCGGGACTAGCGGGGCCGAGCAGTACTTC
size: NA
V: TRBV3-1/TRBV3-2
J: TRBJ2-7
D: TRBD2

CDR3: CATSREGGITEAFF
DNA: TGTGCCACCAGCAGGGAGGGTGGGATCACTGAAGCTTTCTTT
size: NA
V: TRBV15
J: TRBJ1-1
D: NA

CDR3: CSVEHRMVNTEAFF
DNA: TGCAGCGTTGAACACCGAATGGTGAACACTGAAGCTTTCTTT
size: NA
V: TRBV29-1
J: TRBJ1-1
D: NA

CDR3: CASSPGSVPGEQYF
DNA: TGTGCCAGCAGTCCGGGCTCCGTCCCGGGAGAGCAGTACTTC
size: NA
V: TRBV6-5
J: TRBJ2-7
D: NA

CDR3: CASSLDEALNTEAFF
DNA: TGTGCCAGCAGCTTAGATGAGGCCTTGAACACTGAAGCTTTCTTT
size: NA
V: TRBV7-9
J: TRBJ1-1
D: NA

CDR3: CASSERITANTGELFF
DNA: TGCGCCAGCAGCGAGAGGATAACCGCGAACACCGGGGAGCTGTTTTTT
size: NA
V: TRBV5-1
J: TRBJ2-2
D: NA

CDR3: CASSIGDRGRGYTF
DNA: TGTGCCAGTAGTATAGGAGACAGGGGTCGTGGCTACACCTTC
size: NA
V: TRBV19
J: TRBJ1-2
D: TRBD1

CDR3: CASSLRGVGTEAFF
DNA: TGTGCCAGCAGTCTGCGGGGGGTGGGAACTGAAGCTTTCTTT
size: NA
V: TRBV27
J: TRBJ1-1
D: NA

CDR3: CASSYGQAPYGYTF
DNA: TGTGCCAGCAGTTACGGGCAGGCCCCCTATGGCTACACCTTC
size: NA
V: TRBV6-5
J: TRBJ1-2
D: NA

CDR3: CASSVGTGGPGTQYF
DNA: TGTGCCAGTAGTGTAGGGACAGGGGGGCCTGGTACGCAGTATTTT
size: NA
V: TRBV19
J: TRBJ2-3
D: TRBD1

CDR3: CASSLLAQETQYF
DNA: TGTGCCAGCAGTCTACTAGCACAAGAGACCCAGTACTTC
size: NA
V: TRBV9
J: TRBJ2-5
D: NA

CDR3: CASREGQGWTDTQYF
DNA: TGTGCCAGCAGGGAGGGGCAGGGGTGGACAGATACGCAGTATTTT
size: NA
V: TRBV28
J: TRBJ2-3
D: NA

CDR3: CASSIQGHPDTQYF
DNA: TGTGCCAGCAGCATACAGGGGCACCCAGATACGCAGTATTTT
size: NA
V: TRBV9
J: TRBJ2-3
D: TRBD1

CDR3: CASLRSEQYF
DNA: TGTGCCAGCCTCCGGTCCGAGCAGTACTTC
size: NA
V: TRBV2
J: TRBJ2-7
D: NA

CDR3: CASSLWSGRRSGANVLTF
DNA: TGTGCCAGCAGCTTGTGGTCAGGGCGGAGGTCTGGGGCCAACGTCCTGACTTTC
size: NA
V: TRBV5-6
J: TRBJ2-6
D: NA

CDR3: CASSLGTPGPTGELFF
DNA: TGTGCCAGCAGCTTAGGGACTCCGGGGCCCACCGGGGAGCTGTTTTTT
size: NA
V: TRBV7-6
J: TRBJ2-2
D: NA

CDR3: CASRGVEYEQYF
DNA: TGTGCCTCTAGGGGTGTGGAGTACGAGCAGTACTTC
size: NA
V: TRBV19
J: TRBJ2-7
D: NA